The 20 T cell receptor beta chains listed next were all sequenced from one sample in a study of blood T cells in healthy people across ages. PCR was performed a second time for about 6 to 12 cycles using a sample-barcoded 5' primer and a J-beta primer mix. TCRdb itself ran the 5' RACE reads through MiXCR, one entry per CDR3 protein. The table lists about 930,000 distinct CDR3 sequences, 29% of them singletons, with roughly 10% in the top ten. These same records also appear under a second study, on T cells of mothers and their children.

Sequencing was performed on blood. The receptors derive from a woman between 35 and 50 years old in good health.

This chain uses TRBV20-1 with TRBJ2-7; D is unresolved. V gave up 0 bases and J gave up 3 bases, with 9 bases separating them. This CDR3 has 13 residues. From germline, CDR1 is DFQATT and CDR2 SNEGSKA (reference sequence). Written as DNA, the CDR3 is TGCAGTGCTAGAGATCCCCCCCACTACGAGCAGTACTTC. Amino acid sequence: CSARDPPHYEQYF.

This clonotype was detected a few times. V and J are TRBV13 and TRBJ2-7, with a possible D match to TRBD2 (5 bases). CDR3 length: 15 residues. Germline-derived CDR1 and CDR2 are PRHDT and FYEKMQ (reference sequence). V was shortened by 5 bases and J by 2 bases, with 16 bases between the two germline ends. The DNA for the CDR3 is TGTGCCAGCAGCCATTCCGGGATGGGGACCTACGAGCAGTACTTC. Translating it yields CASSHSGMGTYEQYF.

This clonotype has more than one count but fewer than ten. The genes are TRBV10-3 and TRBJ1-6; D is unclear. Germline values: CDR1 ENHRY, CDR2 SYGVKD. Trimming removed 7 bases at V and 12 bases at J, with 13 bases between. The CDR3 has 12 residues. The chain's CDR3 is CAIKATSGPLHF. In DNA, the CDR3 is TGTGCCATCAAGGCCACAAGTGGACCCCTCCACTTT.

This clonotype was counted only a few times. The V gene is TRBV11-2, the J gene TRBJ1-4, with 7 bases matching TRBD1. V was clipped by 5 bases and J by 8 bases; unmatched bases: 11. CDR3 length equals 15 residues. Germline CDR1 SGHAT, CDR2 FQNNGV. CDR3 DNA sequence: TGTGCCAGCAGCCGGGGAGGGGGCGAAGGAGAAAAACTGTTTTTT. Translated, it gives CASSRGGGEGEKLFF.

The rearrangement links TRBV20-1 to TRBJ2-2, with D perhaps TRBD1 (6 bases). With 5 bases removed from V and 10 bases from J, the gap between germline ends came to 11 bases. Germline V CDR1 and CDR2: DFQATT, SNEGSKA (reference sequence). The CDR3 extends over 11 amino acids. DNA of the CDR3: TGCAGTGCTTTGGGGGCAACGGAGCTGTTTTTT. Translating it yields CSALGATELFF.

This clonotype was seen repeatedly, ten times or more. The chain recombines TRBV2 with TRBJ2-5, with D hard to call. The V gene's germline CDR1 is SNHLY and CDR2 FYNNEI. The CDR3 totals 13 residues. V lost 7 bases and J lost 2, with 11 bases in between. CDR3 sequence reads: CASTQSWQETQYF. The CDR3 DNA reads as TGTGCCAGCACCCAAAGTTGGCAAGAGACCCAGTACTTC.

The J gene is TRBJ1-2, the V gene TRBV11-2; perhaps TRBD1 as D (6 bases). V dropped 5 bases and J dropped 7 bases, with 17 bases sitting between them. Per germline, CDR1 SGHAT and CDR2 FQNNGV. This CDR3 is 14 amino acids long. This chain's CDR3 is CASSQRAGDGGYTF. The CDR3 region has the DNA TGTGCCAGCAGCCAGCGGGCAGGGGATGGTGGCTACACCTTC.

The chain carries TRBV5-1 and TRBJ2-5; 8 bases are a match to TRBD1. The V segment lost 4 bases and the J segment 4 bases; nucleotides outside the gene matches: 6. The CDR3 is made up of 14 amino acids. Germline V CDR1 and CDR2: SGHRS, YFSETQ. The CDR3 nucleotides read TGCGCCAGCAGCGAACGAACAGGGGGAGAGACCCAGTACTTC. Its translation: CASSERTGGETQYF.

The gene calls are TRBV3-1 and TRBJ2-7, with D possibly being TRBD1 (5 bases). V was trimmed by 6 bases and J by 0 bases, leaving 18 bases between them. Per the germline V gene, CDR1 is LGHDT and CDR2 is YNNKEL (reference sequence). The CDR3 extends over 16 amino acids. The CDR3 DNA follows: TGTGCCAGCAGATCCACACAGGTCACGAGCTCCTACGAGCAGTACTTC. The encoded protein is CASRSTQVTSSYEQYF.

This clonotype was detected only a few times. The junction shows a germline mismatch at one end, possibly a read error. The chain employs TRBV29-1 and TRBJ2-6, with D tentatively TRBD1 or TRBD2 (5 bases each). In germline, CDR1 is SQVTM, CDR2 ANQGSEA. The CDR3 is 14 amino acids. CDR3 DNA sequence: TGCAGCGCTGGTCGGGGTTCTGGGGCCAACGTCCGGACTTTC. This translates into CSAGRGSGANVRTF.

The chain has TRBV11-2 and TRBJ2-6, with 9 bases that match TRBD1. The CDR3 sequence is 18 residues long. The germline CDR1 and CDR2 sequences are SGHAT and FQNNGV. V trimming: 5 bases; J trimming: 2 bases; junction bases outside the gene matches: 10. Here the CDR3 reads CASSRPPDRGAGANVLTF. CDR3 sequence (DNA): TGTGCCAGCAGCAGGCCCCCGGACAGGGGAGCTGGGGCCAACGTCCTGACTTTC.

The chain carries TRBV27 and TRBJ1-3, with 7 nucleotides matching TRBD1. The trim removed 5 bases at V and 4 bases at J, leaving 5 bases unmatched. Looked up from germline, CDR1 is MNHEY and CDR2 is SMNVEV (reference sequence). The CDR3 is made up of 14 amino acids. CDR3 amino acids: CASSPGTAGNTIYF. The CDR3 coding sequence is TGTGCCAGCAGTCCCGGGACAGCGGGAAACACCATATATTTT.

The J gene is TRBJ2-7, the V gene TRBV7-9; no definite D call. Germline V gene sequence: CDR1 SEHNR, CDR2 FQNEAQ (reference sequence). The germline V and J ends were trimmed by 0 bases and 6 bases, with 12 bases remaining between them. The CDR3 consists of 14 residues. The CDR3 is CASSLAAQASEQYF. CDR3 coding DNA: TGTGCCAGCAGCTTAGCGGCGCAGGCCTCCGAGCAGTACTTC.

This clonotype was detected ten times or more. The chain is built from TRBV29-1 and TRBJ2-1; 7 bases are a match to TRBD1. Trimming cost V 4 bases and J 10 bases; bases outside gene matches: 7. The CDR3 is 12 amino acids. Germline lookup yields CDR1 SQVTM and CDR2 ANQGSEA. The CDR3 nucleotides read TGCAGCGTTGCCTCCGACAGGGAGGAGCAGTTCTTC. Amino acid sequence: CSVASDREEQFF.

This clonotype was counted between two and nine times. The chain joins TRBV29-1 to TRBJ1-2, with unresolved D. Germline CDR1 SQVTM, CDR2 ANQGSEA. The length of the CDR3 is 11 residues. Trimming took 7 bases from V and 8 from J, leaving 14 bases between them. Here the CDR3 reads CSAEEASGYTF. CDR3 DNA sequence: TGCAGCGCCGAAGAGGCCTCGGGCTACACCTTC.

This clonotype was recorded many times. The rearrangement joins TRBV5-1 to TRBJ2-1; the match to TRBD1 covers 9 bases. Germline values: CDR1 SGHRS, CDR2 YFSETQ. The J segment lost 7 bases and the V segment lost 0 bases, leaving 2 bases of the junction unmatched. CDR3 length: 14 amino acids. The CDR3 spells CASSLGDRANEQFF. The CDR3 DNA follows: TGCGCCAGCAGCTTGGGGGACAGGGCAAATGAGCAGTTCTTC.

This clonotype came up a few times. The rearrangement joins TRBV11-1 to TRBJ1-2; 8 nucleotides line up with TRBD1. CDR1 is SGHAT, CDR2 FQDESV, per germline (reference sequence). Unmatched junction bases numbered 6, after V lost 4 bases and J lost 2 bases. The CDR3 spans 15 residues. CDR3 amino acids: CASSSGQVLNYGYTF. The CDR3 nucleotides read TGTGCCAGCAGCTCGGGACAGGTTTTGAACTATGGCTACACCTTC.

This clonotype turned up a few times. The chain uses TRBV5-1 and TRBJ2-7; a weak D match, TRBD2 (5 bases). CDR3 length equals 13 residues. Trimming shortened V by 4 bases and J by 7 bases, and 15 bases separated the two germline ends. Germline V gives CDR1 SGHRS, CDR2 YFSETQ. The CDR3 DNA is TGCGCCAGCAGCCTGACACGGTCGGGGGAGCAGTACTTC. It specifies CASSLTRSGEQYF.

This clonotype was seen more than once but under ten times. The J gene is TRBJ2-5, the V gene TRBV5-6, with D possibly being TRBD2 (6 bases). This CDR3 region has 16 residues. Trimming left V 1 base short and J 3 bases short, with 16 bases between. Germline V CDR1 and CDR2: SGHDT, YYEEEE. Here the CDR3 DNA reads TGTGCCAGCAGCTTGTTCGGGGGAGGCCCCGAAGAGACCCAGTACTTC. Translation gives CASSLFGGGPEETQYF.

The rearrangement uses TRBV6-4 and TRBJ2-2; 8 positions match TRBD2. CDR3 length: 14 amino acids. Germline V gene sequence: CDR1 MRHNA, CDR2 SNTAGT. With V trimmed by 6 bases and J by 8 bases, 8 bases remained unmatched. The CDR3 DNA follows: TGTGCCAGCAGGGACGGGGGGGCGGCGGGGGAGCTGTTTTTT. It encodes CASRDGGAAGELFF.